This T cell receptor beta chain is drawn from a study of T cell repertoires in cytomegalovirus infection (dated by TCRdb to the late 2010s). The study in broad terms: The peptide stimulations were aimed at well-studied HLA-B-restricted epitopes as well as recently identified HLA-C-restricted CMV epitopes, whose presentation resists viral immunomodulation. Donor HLA type was relevant to the analysis, as public TCR beta signatures indicated carriage of CMV infection together with the matching HLA type.

A note on this clonotype: This clone's antigen is unknown. Per-base qualities were not stored, and no clone one base away is much larger.

This sample was sequenced with an Illumina HiSeq 1500. The public reads were run again by TCRdb, first through fastp at Q25 and then through MiXCR, and only productive beta chains were kept. Entries are consolidated by CDR3 protein sequence, retaining the most common genes and DNA. Here the sample has 450,000 to 600,000 distinct CDR3 sequences; 42% occur a single time. The top ten clonotypes cover 43% of the sample. What the work shows at the level of the full study, not this receptor alone: The ex vivo response was dominated by HLA-C-restricted CMV-specific TCR beta clonotypes, and the single most frequent clonotype in two of eight donors was supplied by these HLA-C-restricted clonotypes. Carriers of CMV infection plus the relevant HLA type were discriminated by the cumulative frequency of public TCR beta family members in the study cohort and in an independent roughly 370-donor cohort.

Cut back by 0 bases and 7 bases, the V and J ends lie 14 bases apart. From the germline V gene (reference sequence), CDR1 is LGHDT and CDR2 is YNNKEL. Counted from cysteine to phenylalanine, this CDR3 has 15 amino acids. Just the 45-base CDR3 DNA is kept, in frame starting at base 1. According to the study, the label for this sample's treatment or condition signals: in vitro stimulation with specific CMV peptide epitopes to enrich CMV-specific T cells. The receptor was isolated from a human donor in good health (CMV status not recorded). Some clones in this sample may be carry-over from other donors' samples. The sample here was cultured PBMCs, taken from culture after CMV antigen stimulation. Here the chain combines TRBV3-1 and TRBJ2-3; TRBD2 is possibly the D segment (5 matching bases). The CDR3 protein: CASSQDSGSRNTQYF. The base sequence is TGTGCCAGCAGCCAAGATTCGGGGAGCCGGAATACGCAGTATTTT.